The sample holds one count of the clone carrying this T cell receptor beta chain. Its antigen is still unknown. Assay version v3.0 of immunoSEQ was used, and it was run at survey level. Clones were sequenced by immunoSEQ multiplex PCR, and TCRdb holds only the in-frame ones, with some missing. The table includes 25,000 to 35,000 clones, roughly three quarters detected once. The V and J ends lost 5 bases and 3 bases, in that order; junction bases with no gene match: 7. CDR1 and CDR2 (germline): SNHLY, FYNNEI. The CDR3 loop spans 15 amino acids. The sample belongs to a study of long-term antiretroviral therapy in people with HIV. Findings and caveats of the study: Repertoires with HIV possessed tighter CDR3 length spans than those of controls.

The material was unsorted PBMCs, obtained 3.1 years after starting antiretroviral therapy. The V and J genes are TRBV2 and TRBJ1-5; 7 bases align to TRBD1. This receptor was taken from a woman aged 50 to 60 with HIV. In nucleotides, the CDR3 is TGTGCCAGCAGTTCTCATGACAGGGACAATCAGCCCCAGCATTTT. Translation gives CASSSHDRDNQPQHF.